This TCR beta chain derives from a study of radiotherapy plus CTLA-4 blockade in lung cancer. As for the study in general: Of all patients, approximately 19% responded objectively and approximately 29% showed disease control. Findings and limits, study-wide: Early clone dynamics of blood T cells, plus interferon-beta, reportedly predicted response best.

Assay: immunoSEQ multiplex PCR; the TCRdb copy retains only in-frame clones and omits some. Here the sample spans around 100,000 clones, 81% being singletons. There are 17 residues in the CDR3. CDR1 and CDR2 (germline): LGHNA, YSLEER. V was trimmed by 1 base and J by 0 bases, leaving 13 bases between them. Points on this clone: Its specificity is not known.

Material: peripheral blood, obtained from a patient treated with radiotherapy plus ipilimumab. This chain uses TRBV4-3 with TRBJ1-3, with a possible D match to TRBD1 (6 bases). The TCR originated in a human donor with non-small cell lung cancer that progressed on radiotherapy plus ipilimumab. Some clones in this sample may be carry-over from other donors' samples. CDR3 nucleotide sequence: TGCGCCAGCAGCCAAGGGACAGTCATACACTCTGGAAACACCATATATTTT. Protein sequence: CASSQGTVIHSGNTIYF.